The sequence of this T cell receptor (beta chain) was determined in a study of CD8+ T cells in alopecia areata. Study as a whole: The SALT score measured affected scalp surface percentage in treated patients.

The germline V and J ends were trimmed by 4 bases and 5 bases, with 19 bases remaining between them. This CDR3 spans 15 amino acids. Germline assignment: CDR1 SGHDT and CDR2 YYEEEE. General study results and limits: Alopecia totalis/universalis scalp especially showed more expanded CD8+ clones than normal scalp. Among the top 100, expanded CD8+ clones, as well as scalp clonality, were significantly decreased by tofacitinib.

RNA was isolated and reverse transcribed to cDNA, the sequencing template. Method: immunoSEQ multiplex PCR; TCRdb's copy keeps in-frame clones and lacks some. In the table there are some 110,000 clones, approximately 54% of which are singletons. About this clone: The antigen is unknown.

Stated treatment: oral pan-JAK inhibitor, 5-10 mg twice daily. Sorted out of PBMCs were CD4+ T cells and CD8+ T cells. Sequencing was performed on CD8+ T cells sorted from blood, taken at week 24, from a patient treated with tofacitinib. The sequence came from a human donor with alopecia areata. The J gene is TRBJ2-7, the V gene TRBV5-6; no clear D gene. CDR3 region: CASSVPGLGRNEQYF. CDR3 coding DNA: TGTGCCAGCAGCGTCCCTGGGTTGGGCCGGAACGAGCAGTACTTC.